The 5 T cell receptor beta chains reported below all come from one sample, sequenced in a study of cytomegalovirus exposure and HLA in healthy donors. PCR primers comprised 60 Vbeta and 13 Jbeta primers. The method was immunoSEQ multiplex PCR; TCRdb's version includes in-frame clones alone and lacks a portion of them. The table lists 120,000 to 150,000 clones, 82% of them singletons. Sequenced material: PBMCs. The receptors shown here come from a male donor in good health and CMV-seronegative.

The chain couples TRBV7-2 to TRBJ2-7; perhaps TRBD2 as D (6 bases). V was clipped by 5 bases and J by 6 bases, with 26 bases between them. Germline V lookup: CDR1 SGHTA, CDR2 FQGNSA. The CDR3 contains 17 residues. CDR3 sequence reads: CASSHLRINIRGGEQYF. The CDR3 DNA reads TGTGCCAGCAGCCACCTTAGGATTAATATTAGGGGAGGCGAGCAGTACTTC.

The chain employs TRBV18 and TRBJ1-1, with 8 nucleotides matching TRBD1. The CDR3 loop spans 15 amino acids. V dropped 1 base and J dropped 1; count of bases not matched to a gene: 2. The germline V gene encodes CDR1 KGHSH and CDR2 LQKENI. In nucleotides, the CDR3 is TGTGCCAGCTCACCACGGACAGGGAAGAACACTGAAGCTTTCTTT. Translated, it gives CASSPRTGKNTEAFF.

This chain links TRBV28 with TRBJ2-7; TRBD1 agrees at 8 bases. This CDR3 is built from 15 residues. From germline, CDR1 is MDHEN and CDR2 SYDVKM. The J segment lost 6 bases and the V segment lost 5 bases, leaving 12 bases of the junction unmatched. The CDR3 sequence: CASSPPDRVRGEQYF. DNA of the CDR3: TGTGCCAGCAGTCCACCGGACAGGGTAAGAGGCGAGCAGTACTTC.

The chain recombines TRBV14 with TRBJ2-1; unclear D gene. This CDR3 is built from 13 residues. Germline V CDR1 and CDR2: SGHDN, FVKESK. Between the trimmed V and J ends, which lost 3 bases and 6 bases, there was a span of 9 bases. CDR3 nucleotide sequence: TGTGCCAGCAGCCACCCTATTTCCAATGAGCAGTTCTTC. Its protein product is CASSHPISNEQFF. Full variable domain (remainder filled in from reference TRBV14 and TRBJ2-1): EAGVTQFPSHSVIEKGQTVTLRCDPISGHDNLYWYRRVMGKEIKFLLHFVKESKQDESGMPNNRFLAERTGGTYSTLKVQPAELEDSGVYFCASSHPISNEQFFGPGTRLTVL.

Regarding this clone: This CDR3 is also generated by other DNA sequences in the sample. The rearrangement uses TRBV30 and TRBJ1-5; 8 nucleotides match TRBD1. The CDR3 has 14 residues. The germline V gene has CDR1 GTSNPN and CDR2 SVGIG (reference sequence). J gave up 4 bases and V 0 bases, and 2 bases lay outside the gene matches. DNA of the CDR3: TGTGCCTGGAGTGTCGGACAGGGTAATCAGCCCCAGCATTTT. Protein sequence: CAWSVGQGNQPQHF.